This T cell receptor beta chain was found in a study of CD8 T cells in ankylosing spondylitis. Broader study findings: Disease-associated clonotypes exhibited CD8+ identity and were relatively infrequent in peripheral blood.

Molecular-barcoded quantitative 5'-RACE produced these TCR beta libraries. TCRdb re-called the 5' RACE reads through MiXCR, storing one row per CDR3 protein. The profile shows more than 60,000 distinct CDR3 sequences, roughly 6.2% of them singletons. Sample share makes this clonotype medium-sized. The antigen is not known. CDR1 SGHVS and CDR2 FQNEAQ come from the germline V gene. The CDR3 extends over 16 amino acids. Trimming removed 1 base from V and 0 bases from J, with 7 bases in between. The receptor comes from a male donor with ankylosing spondylitis. What was sequenced was synovial fluid, either unsorted or a sorted T cell fraction (not recorded which). This sequence joins TRBV7-8 and TRBJ2-6, with D perhaps matching TRBD2 (5 bases). CDR3 sequence: CASSLVLVSGANVLTF. The CDR3 DNA follows: TGTGCCAGCAGCTTAGTACTAGTCTCTGGGGCCAACGTCCTGACTTTC.